The clone carrying this T cell receptor (beta chain) has only a few counts. J was trimmed by 2 bases and V by 5 bases; bases with no gene match: 2. The CDR3 sequence is 14 residues long. Germline-derived CDR1 and CDR2 are SEHNR and FQNEAQ (reference sequence). This record comes from a study of human versus mouse CDR3 diversity and MHC coevolution. Clones were read by immunoSEQ multiplex PCR, and TCRdb kept only the in-frame ones, dropping some. The top ten hold about 0.14% of the sample, which has around 77,000 clones, 85% to 95% seen once. The chain is built from TRBV7-9 and TRBJ1-5; 8 bases map to TRBD1. This clonotype originated in a person aged 30 to 70 in good health. Sequencing used naive CD4+ T cells from blood. As to subset: CD45RO-negative CD62L-positive naive CD4 T cells. CDR3 amino acids: CASSLTGGNQPQHF. The DNA of the CDR3 is TGTGCCAGCAGCCTGACAGGGGGCAATCAGCCCCAGCATTTT.